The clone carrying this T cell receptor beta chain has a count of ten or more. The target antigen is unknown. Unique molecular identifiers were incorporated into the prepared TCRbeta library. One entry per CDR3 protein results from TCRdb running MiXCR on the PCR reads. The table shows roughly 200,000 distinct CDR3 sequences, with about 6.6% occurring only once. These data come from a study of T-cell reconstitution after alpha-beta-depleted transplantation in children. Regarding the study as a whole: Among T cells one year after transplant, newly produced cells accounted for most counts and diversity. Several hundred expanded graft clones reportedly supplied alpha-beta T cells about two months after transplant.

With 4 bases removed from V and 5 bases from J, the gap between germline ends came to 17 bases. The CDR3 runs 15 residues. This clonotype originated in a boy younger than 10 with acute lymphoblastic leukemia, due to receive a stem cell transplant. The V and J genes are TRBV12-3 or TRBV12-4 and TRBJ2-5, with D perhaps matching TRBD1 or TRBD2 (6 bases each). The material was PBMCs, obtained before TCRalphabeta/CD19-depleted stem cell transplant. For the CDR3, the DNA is TGTGCCAGCAGTTCCCCCCACAGGGAGGTTGAGACCCAGTACTTC. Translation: CASSSPHREVETQYF.